Listed below are T cell receptor beta chains from one sample, sequenced in a study of T cells after yellow fever vaccination. Each CDR3 protein is one row after TCRdb ran MiXCR on the 5' RACE reads. The sample gives more than 300,000 distinct CDR3 sequences, about 10% of which show up once; around 3.2% is in the top ten. The sequencing here drew on CD4+ T cells sorted from PBMCs, taken 45 days after the yellow fever booster vaccination. The receptors here all came from a man between 18 and 29 years old who received the YFV17D yellow fever vaccine. The CDR3 runs from the conserved cysteine through the conserved F or W. Each record gives: CDR3 length, V gene, J gene, D gene, clone size, CDR3 DNA, CDR3 protein. D genes are given only for firm matches. A row's size may be missing; if present it is once, few, many or a size class.

cdr3_length: 16; v_call: TRBV20-1; j_call: TRBJ2-2; d_call: TRBD2; clone_size: -; cdr3_nt: TGCAGTGCTAGAGACCTCCAGCGGGGGGTTGGCGGGGAGCTGTTTTTT; cdr3_aa: CSARDLQRGVGGELFF
cdr3_length: 14; v_call: TRBV12-3/TRBV12-4; j_call: TRBJ1-5; d_call: -; clone_size: -; cdr3_nt: TGTGCCAGCAGGTCAGGGAATAGCAATCAGCCCCAGCATTTT; cdr3_aa: CASRSGNSNQPQHF
cdr3_length: 14; v_call: TRBV6-4; j_call: TRBJ1-1; d_call: TRBD1; clone_size: few; cdr3_nt: TGTGCCAGCAGTGAGAGGGGGCGCATGGCTGAAGCTTTCTTT; cdr3_aa: CASSERGRMAEAFF
cdr3_length: 14; v_call: TRBV4-2; j_call: TRBJ2-7; d_call: -; clone_size: few; cdr3_nt: TGTGCCAGCAGCCAAATAGGGTTCCTCTACGAGCAGTACTTC; cdr3_aa: CASSQIGFLYEQYF
cdr3_length: 15; v_call: TRBV11-2; j_call: TRBJ2-3; d_call: -; clone_size: -; cdr3_nt: TGTGCCAGCAGCTTGTTGGGGGTATCCACAGATACGCAGTATTTT; cdr3_aa: CASSLLGVSTDTQYF
cdr3_length: 17; v_call: TRBV12-3/TRBV12-4; j_call: TRBJ2-2; d_call: TRBD1; clone_size: -; cdr3_nt: TGTGCCAGCAGTTACGGACAGGGGCGCTCGGACACCGGGGAGCTGTTTTTT; cdr3_aa: CASSYGQGRSDTGELFF
cdr3_length: 16; v_call: TRBV7-3; j_call: TRBJ2-1; d_call: TRBD2; clone_size: -; cdr3_nt: TGTGCCAGCAGCTTAACGATGACTAGCGGGGTCGATGAGCAGTTCTTC; cdr3_aa: CASSLTMTSGVDEQFF
cdr3_length: 16; v_call: TRBV7-6; j_call: TRBJ2-2; d_call: -; clone_size: few; cdr3_nt: TGTGCCAGCAGCTTATGGGGCGGATCGAACACCGGGGAGCTGTTTTTT; cdr3_aa: CASSLWGGSNTGELFF
cdr3_length: 15; v_call: TRBV18; j_call: TRBJ2-3; d_call: -; clone_size: few; cdr3_nt: TGTGCCAGCTCACCACCAGGGTTAGGCACAGATACGCAGTATTTT; cdr3_aa: CASSPPGLGTDTQYF
cdr3_length: 15; v_call: TRBV6-5; j_call: TRBJ2-3; d_call: TRBD1; clone_size: many; cdr3_nt: TGTGCCAGCAGATCGGACAGGGGTAGGACAGATACGCAGTATTTT; cdr3_aa: CASRSDRGRTDTQYF
cdr3_length: 15; v_call: TRBV7-9; j_call: TRBJ1-1; d_call: -; clone_size: -; cdr3_nt: TGTGCCAGCAGTTATACCTATAGGGGGACCACTGAAGCTTTCTTT; cdr3_aa: CASSYTYRGTTEAFF
cdr3_length: 14; v_call: TRBV5-1; j_call: TRBJ1-4; d_call: -; clone_size: few; cdr3_nt: TGCGCCAGCAGCTTGGGCAGGGATGGTGAAAAACTGTTTTTT; cdr3_aa: CASSLGRDGEKLFF
cdr3_length: 15; v_call: TRBV9; j_call: TRBJ2-6; d_call: -; clone_size: few; cdr3_nt: TGTGCCAGCAGCGTAGCGTCTACTGGGGCCAACGTCCTGACTTTC; cdr3_aa: CASSVASTGANVLTF
cdr3_length: 15; v_call: TRBV4-3; j_call: TRBJ2-1; d_call: -; clone_size: -; cdr3_nt: TGCGCCAGCAGCCAAGATGGGGGCACCTACAATGAGCAGTTCTTC; cdr3_aa: CASSQDGGTYNEQFF
cdr3_length: 17; v_call: TRBV20-1; j_call: TRBJ2-5; d_call: TRBD2; clone_size: -; cdr3_nt: TGCAGTGCTAGAGGACTAGCGGGGGGGACCCCCCAAGAGACCCAGTACTTC; cdr3_aa: CSARGLAGGTPQETQYF
cdr3_length: 16; v_call: TRBV7-9; j_call: TRBJ2-5; d_call: TRBD2; clone_size: -; cdr3_nt: TGTGCCAGCAGCTACAGAGGCAGCGGGGGTTCAGAGACCCAGTACTTC; cdr3_aa: CASSYRGSGGSETQYF
cdr3_length: 15; v_call: TRBV10-3; j_call: TRBJ2-1; d_call: -; clone_size: few; cdr3_nt: TGTGCCATCAGTGCCCAAATAGGGGGAGTCAATGAGCAGTTCTTC; cdr3_aa: CAISAQIGGVNEQFF
cdr3_length: 12; v_call: TRBV3-1; j_call: TRBJ2-2; d_call: -; clone_size: -; cdr3_nt: TGTGCCAGCAGCCAAGATCGCGGGGAGCTGTTTTTT; cdr3_aa: CASSQDRGELFF
cdr3_length: 14; v_call: TRBV18; j_call: TRBJ1-1; d_call: -; clone_size: many; cdr3_nt: TGTGCCAGCTCACCACTTTCGGACCTCACTGAAGCTTTCTTT; cdr3_aa: CASSPLSDLTEAFF
cdr3_length: 16; v_call: TRBV20-1; j_call: TRBJ2-3; d_call: TRBD2; clone_size: -; cdr3_nt: TGCAGTGCTAGAGATCGTCTCCTAGCGGAATCAGATACGCAGTATTTT; cdr3_aa: CSARDRLLAESDTQYF
cdr3_length: 12; v_call: TRBV12-3/TRBV12-4; j_call: TRBJ2-3; d_call: -; clone_size: many; cdr3_nt: TGTGCCAGCAGTTTAATGGGGGATACGCAGTATTTT; cdr3_aa: CASSLMGDTQYF
cdr3_length: 15; v_call: TRBV7-8; j_call: TRBJ2-3; d_call: TRBD1; clone_size: many; cdr3_nt: TGTGCCAGCAGCTGGAACAGGGGTGACACAGATACGCAGTATTTT; cdr3_aa: CASSWNRGDTDTQYF
cdr3_length: 13; v_call: TRBV4-2; j_call: TRBJ1-4; d_call: -; clone_size: few; cdr3_nt: TGTGCCAGCAGCGGACAGAAAGGTGAAAAACTGTTTTTT; cdr3_aa: CASSGQKGEKLFF
cdr3_length: 13; v_call: TRBV29-1; j_call: TRBJ1-1; d_call: TRBD1; clone_size: many; cdr3_nt: TGCAGCGTTCGGACAGGGCGTTGGACTGAAGCTTTCTTT; cdr3_aa: CSVRTGRWTEAFF
cdr3_length: 16; v_call: TRBV18; j_call: TRBJ2-3; d_call: -; clone_size: -; cdr3_nt: TGTGCCAGCTCTCCGGGTCAGCCCTCTAGCACAGATACGCAGTATTTT; cdr3_aa: CASSPGQPSSTDTQYF
cdr3_length: 16; v_call: TRBV4-3; j_call: TRBJ1-4; d_call: -; clone_size: few; cdr3_nt: TGCGCCAGCAGCCAAGGTCCGAGACAGGATAATGAAAAACTGTTTTTT; cdr3_aa: CASSQGPRQDNEKLFF
cdr3_length: 18; v_call: TRBV19; j_call: TRBJ1-5; d_call: -; clone_size: many; cdr3_nt: TGTGCCAGTAGTATCCTCTCCATCGGCGGGGGGAGCAATCAGCCCCAGCATTTT; cdr3_aa: CASSILSIGGGSNQPQHF
cdr3_length: 13; v_call: TRBV10-3; j_call: TRBJ1-1; d_call: -; clone_size: -; cdr3_nt: TGTGCCATCAGCCTGCAAGGAGGTACTGAAGCTTTCTTT; cdr3_aa: CAISLQGGTEAFF
cdr3_length: 13; v_call: TRBV6-1; j_call: TRBJ2-1; d_call: -; clone_size: -; cdr3_nt: TGTGCCAGCAGTACAGGGATCTACAATGAGCAGTTCTTC; cdr3_aa: CASSTGIYNEQFF
cdr3_length: 17; v_call: TRBV15; j_call: TRBJ1-4; d_call: -; clone_size: -; cdr3_nt: TGTGCCACCAGCAGCGACCTCACGGCGGGGTCGGATGAAAAACTGTTTTTT; cdr3_aa: CATSSDLTAGSDEKLFF
cdr3_length: 15; v_call: TRBV24-1; j_call: TRBJ1-5; d_call: TRBD1; clone_size: few; cdr3_nt: TGTGCCACTAAGGGACTGACAGGGATCAATCAGCCCCAGCATTTT; cdr3_aa: CATKGLTGINQPQHF
cdr3_length: 20; v_call: TRBV6-5; j_call: TRBJ2-1; d_call: -; clone_size: -; cdr3_nt: TGTGCCAGCAGTACCCAGTTCGGTAACAGGGTAAGGAGCACCTACAATGAGCAGTTCTTC; cdr3_aa: CASSTQFGNRVRSTYNEQFF
cdr3_length: 13; v_call: TRBV6-6; j_call: TRBJ2-1; d_call: TRBD2; clone_size: few; cdr3_nt: TGTGCCAGCACGGGGGGGATATACAATGAGCAGTTCTTC; cdr3_aa: CASTGGIYNEQFF
cdr3_length: 13; v_call: TRBV24-1; j_call: TRBJ2-3; d_call: TRBD1; clone_size: few; cdr3_nt: TGTGCCGCCGGACAGGGGGCAGCAGATACGCAGTATTTT; cdr3_aa: CAAGQGAADTQYF
cdr3_length: 17; v_call: TRBV6-5; j_call: TRBJ2-5; d_call: TRBD2; clone_size: -; cdr3_nt: TGTGCCAGCAGTTACTCGGCAGCGGGGGGGCTCCAAGAGACCCAGTACTTC; cdr3_aa: CASSYSAAGGLQETQYF
cdr3_length: 12; v_call: TRBV12-5; j_call: TRBJ2-5; d_call: -; clone_size: many; cdr3_nt: TGTGCTAGTGGTTCACTGGGAGAGACCCAGTACTTC; cdr3_aa: CASGSLGETQYF
cdr3_length: 15; v_call: TRBV5-1; j_call: TRBJ2-5; d_call: -; clone_size: few; cdr3_nt: TGCGCCAGCAGCTTGATGATTGGACAGCAAGAGACCCAGTACTTC; cdr3_aa: CASSLMIGQQETQYF
cdr3_length: 14; v_call: TRBV28; j_call: TRBJ2-5; d_call: TRBD1; clone_size: -; cdr3_nt: TGTGCCAGCAGTAGGACAGGGATAGTCGAGACCCAGTACTTC; cdr3_aa: CASSRTGIVETQYF
cdr3_length: 15; v_call: TRBV6-6; j_call: TRBJ2-5; d_call: TRBD2; clone_size: many; cdr3_nt: TGTGCCAGCAGTTTGGCGGGGGAGTACCAAGAGACCCAGTACTTC; cdr3_aa: CASSLAGEYQETQYF
cdr3_length: 14; v_call: TRBV5-5; j_call: TRBJ2-6; d_call: -; clone_size: -; cdr3_nt: TGTGCCAGCTTCGTCGTTGGTGGGGCCAACGTCCTGACTTTC; cdr3_aa: CASFVVGGANVLTF
cdr3_length: 14; v_call: TRBV12-3/TRBV12-4; j_call: TRBJ1-5; d_call: -; clone_size: few; cdr3_nt: TGTGCCAGCAGTTCCGGGGAGCGCAATCAGCCCCAGCATTTT; cdr3_aa: CASSSGERNQPQHF
cdr3_length: 14; v_call: TRBV7-9; j_call: TRBJ2-1; d_call: TRBD2; clone_size: few; cdr3_nt: TGTGCCGGTCAAGTCGGGGGGACCTACAATGAGCAGTTCTTC; cdr3_aa: CAGQVGGTYNEQFF
cdr3_length: 15; v_call: TRBV27; j_call: TRBJ2-2; d_call: TRBD2; clone_size: -; cdr3_nt: TGTGCCAGCAGTTATGCCGGGGGGGGCACCGGGGAGCTGTTTTTT; cdr3_aa: CASSYAGGGTGELFF